One and the same sample provided the 18 T cell receptor beta chains below, sequenced in a study of T cells after yellow fever vaccination. TCRdb processed the 5' RACE reads anew with MiXCR; each CDR3 protein has one entry. The sample contains roughly 150,000 distinct CDR3 sequences, 6.6% of which appear only once. This specimen was CD4+ T cells sorted from PBMCs, taken 10 days after the yellow fever booster vaccination. These TCRs come from a man aged 25 to 45 who received the YFV17D yellow fever vaccine.

This clonotype has ten or more counts. The V gene is TRBV3-2, the J gene TRBJ2-7; the table's TRBD2 call for D was not verified on the DNA. TRBV3-2 constitutes a pseudogene. The CDR3 covers 17 residues. In DNA form, the CDR3 reads TGTGCCAGCAGCCAAGCTAGCGGGAGGGCTGGGGACTACGAGCAGTACTTC. Its protein product is CASSQASGRAGDYEQYF.

There are many counts of this clonotype. DNA of the CDR3: TGCGCCAGCAGCTTCGACAGGAGCTCCTACAATGAGCAGTTCTTC. Its protein is CASSFDRSSYNEQFF. The chain joins TRBV5-1 to TRBJ2-1; maybe TRBD1 (6 bases). The V end lost 2 bases, the J end lost 0 bases, and 9 bases lay between the germline ends. The CDR3 is 15 amino acids. The germline V gene encodes CDR1 SGHRS and CDR2 YFSETQ.

This clonotype was observed many times. The chain carries TRBV20-1 and TRBJ2-1; possible D gene TRBD2, 5 bases. CDR1 and CDR2 (germline): DFQATT, SNEGSKA (reference sequence). The V end lost 4 bases, the J end lost 4 bases, and 8 bases lay between the germline ends. The length of the CDR3 is 12 residues. Here the CDR3 DNA reads TGCAGTGCTAACGGGGTTTACAATGAGCAGTTCTTC. The encoded protein is CSANGVYNEQFF.

About this clonotype itself: At one of its ends the junction is not consistent with the germline gene, which may arise from a read error. The gene calls are TRBV6-2 or TRBV6-3 and TRBJ1-5; a weak D match, TRBD1 (5 bases). The CDR3 totals 16 residues. Germline lookup yields CDR1 MNHEY and CDR2 SVGEGT. The CDR3 reads CPSSYSQGRRNQPQHF. In nucleotides, the CDR3 is TGTCCCAGCAGTTACTCGCAGGGTAGGCGAAATCAGCCCCAGCATTTT.

This clonotype was counted only a few times. The chain combines TRBV27 with TRBJ2-1, with D uncertain. Germline V gene sequence: CDR1 MNHEY, CDR2 SMNVEV (reference sequence). V was shortened by 3 bases and J by 8 bases, with 17 bases between the two germline ends. The CDR3 runs 15 residues. In nucleotides, the CDR3 is TGTGCCAGCAGTTTTAAATCCGGGTCCCGGGATGAGCAGTTCTTC. Its protein is CASSFKSGSRDEQFF.

This clonotype appeared a few times. The chain's CDR3 is CSVALAGGPSYNEQFF. For the CDR3, the DNA is TGCAGCGTTGCGTTAGCGGGAGGGCCCTCCTACAATGAGCAGTTCTTC. V gene TRBV29-1 combines with J gene TRBJ2-1, with 11 bases identical to TRBD2. CDR1 is SQVTM and CDR2 is ANQGSEA in the germline V gene. The CDR3 length is 16 residues. Germline trimming cut 4 bases from V and 0 bases from J; bases unmatched to any gene: 5.

This clonotype was recorded many times. The chain is built from TRBV6-5 and TRBJ2-2; 14 bases align to TRBD2. Germline-derived CDR1 and CDR2 are MNHEY and SVGAGI. This CDR3 has 16 amino acids. J gave up 6 bases and V 6 bases, and 6 bases lay outside the gene matches. CDR3 in amino acids: CASRRGLAGGPGELFF. Written as DNA, the CDR3 is TGTGCCAGCAGGCGAGGACTAGCGGGAGGACCCGGGGAGCTGTTTTTT.

This clonotype was observed once. A clone one base away is much larger, so this may be a read error. The genes are TRBV5-5 and TRBJ2-7, with no clear D. V lost 5 bases, J lost 5 bases, and 14 bases lay in between. The CDR3 has 13 amino acids. CDR1 SGHKS and CDR2 YYEKEE come from the germline V gene (reference sequence). The CDR3 protein is CASRTGSVDEQYF. The CDR3 DNA reads TGTGCCAGCAGGACGGGCTCGGTGGACGAGCAGTACTTC.

This clonotype is a singleton in its sample. V gene TRBV14 combines with J gene TRBJ2-7; 7 nucleotides match TRBD2. Germline CDR1 is SGHDN and CDR2 is FVKESK. Germline trimming cut 2 bases from V and 11 bases from J; bases unmatched to any gene: 6. The CDR3 spans 12 residues. This CDR3 is CASSQTGGAEYF. CDR3 DNA sequence: TGTGCCAGCAGCCAAACGGGGGGAGCGGAGTACTTC.

At least ten counts were recorded for this clonotype. This chain joins TRBV9 and TRBJ2-7, with unresolved D. The CDR3 runs 15 residues. V was cut by 0 bases and J by 6 bases, with 16 bases left in between. CDR1 and CDR2 (germline): SGDLS, YYNGEE. Written as DNA, the CDR3 is TGTGCCAGCAGCGTAGGTGTCAGCGATCCTTCCGAGCAGTACTTC. Protein: CASSVGVSDPSEQYF. The full variable domain, completed using reference TRBV9 and TRBJ2-7, is DSGVTQTPKHLITATGQRVTLRCSPRSGDLSVYWYQQSLDQGLQFLIQYYNGEERAKGNILERFSAQQFPDLHSELNLSSLELGDSALYFCASSVGVSDPSEQYFGPGTRLTVT.

This clonotype was recorded at least ten times. The CDR3 loop is CASSTDGAHQPQHF. In nucleotides, the CDR3 is TGTGCCAGCAGCACAGATGGCGCTCATCAGCCCCAGCATTTT. The genes are TRBV21-1 and TRBJ1-5; the table names TRBD1, a call not compared with the DNA. TRBV21-1 is designated a pseudogene. The CDR3 is made up of 14 amino acids.

This clonotype was counted only a few times. The rearrangement joins TRBV18 to TRBJ2-7, with D possibly matching TRBD1 (6 bases). V was shortened by 6 bases and J by 6 bases, with 15 bases between the two germline ends. Germline V gives CDR1 KGHSH, CDR2 LQKENI. The CDR3 totals 13 residues. This CDR3 is CASSPVGASEQYF. DNA for the CDR3: TGTGCCAGCTCCCCCGTGGGGGCCTCCGAGCAGTACTTC. The variable domain in full, completed from reference TRBV18 and TRBJ2-7, reads NAGVMQNPRHLVRRRGQEARLRCSPMKGHSHVYWYRQLPEEGLKFMVYLQKENIIDESGMPKERFSAEFPKEGPSILRIQQVVRGDSAAYFCASSPVGASEQYFGPGTRLTVT.

At least ten counts were recorded for this clonotype. This chain connects TRBV25-1 to TRBJ2-5; D possibly corresponds to TRBD1 (5 bases). Germline V CDR1 and CDR2: MGHDK, SYGVNS. The CDR3 is 13 residues long. The germline V and J ends were trimmed by 6 bases and 5 bases, with 13 bases remaining between them. CDR3 in DNA: TGTGCCAGCAGAAGGGGCGCGGAGGAGACCCAGTACTTC. Translated: CASRRGAEETQYF.

Ten or more counts support this clonotype. The rearrangement joins TRBV5-1 to TRBJ2-5; no clear D gene. Germline V lookup: CDR1 SGHRS, CDR2 YFSETQ. The CDR3 has 10 amino acids. Deletions cut 5 bases from V and 4 bases from J, with 3 bases between. CDR3 nucleotide sequence: TGCGCCAGCAGAGGAGAGACCCAGTACTTC. Its protein product is CASRGETQYF.

This clonotype was counted many times. V gene TRBV28 combines with J gene TRBJ2-5; 10 positions agree with TRBD2. CDR1 is MDHEN, CDR2 SYDVKM, per germline. Trimming cost V 3 bases and J 7 bases; bases outside gene matches: 14. The CDR3 runs 17 residues. CDR3 loop: CASSLQASGRVLRTQYF. The CDR3 nucleotides are TGTGCCAGCAGTTTGCAGGCTAGCGGGAGAGTCCTAAGGACCCAGTACTTC.

This clonotype was found many times. The rearrangement joins TRBV14 to TRBJ2-7, with 7 bases matching TRBD1. Per germline, CDR1 SGHDN and CDR2 FVKESK. V lost 1 base and J lost 4; bases outside the gene matches: 7. CDR3 length: 15 residues. The CDR3 here is CASSQGSYRGYEQYF. DNA of the CDR3: TGTGCCAGCAGCCAAGGCAGCTACAGGGGTTACGAGCAGTACTTC.

This clonotype was seen at least ten times. V usage is TRBV7-8 and J usage is TRBJ2-3; 8 bases are shared with TRBD2. The CDR3 totals 15 residues. The V and J ends lost 4 bases and 4 bases, in that order; junction bases with no gene match: 7. Germline assignment: CDR1 SGHVS and CDR2 FQNEAQ. CDR3 amino acids: CASSSTGTSSDTQYF. The CDR3 DNA reads as TGTGCCAGCAGCTCCACCGGGACTAGTTCAGATACGCAGTATTTT. Drawing the rest from reference TRBV7-8 and TRBJ2-3, the complete variable domain is GAGVSQSPRYKVAKRGQDVALRCDPISGHVSLFWYQQALGQGPEFLTYFQNEAQLDKSGLPSDRFFAERPEGSVSTLKIQRTQQEDSAVYLCASSSTGTSSDTQYFGPGTRLTVL.

At least ten counts were recorded for this clonotype. The V and J genes are TRBV7-2 and TRBJ2-7; perhaps D is TRBD1 or TRBD2 (6 bases each). The V end lost 1 base, the J end lost 6 bases, and 13 bases lay between the germline ends. The V gene's germline CDR1 is SGHTA and CDR2 FQGNSA. This CDR3 contains 14 residues. The CDR3 DNA sequence: TGTGCCAGCAGCTTAGACTACGGGGGCCTCGAGCAGTACTTC. Translation: CASSLDYGGLEQYF.